This TCR beta chain appears in the sequencing data of a study of T cell changes during pregnancy in multiple sclerosis. This CDR3 has 19 amino acids. Losses at the gene ends were 1 base for V and 7 bases for J; bases not matched to a gene: 11. The V gene's germline CDR1 is MNHNS and CDR2 SASEGT. Some clones are missing from TCRdb's copy, which holds only in-frame ones; the method was immunoSEQ multiplex PCR. The repertoire consists of 25,000 to 35,000 clones, with 75% to 90% occurring once and the leading ten covering under 12%. The clonotype originates from a female donor with multiple sclerosis, enrolled in a pregnancy study. The specimen was CD8+ T cells from peripheral blood mononuclear cells, collected in the second trimester of pregnancy. V and J are TRBV6-1 and TRBJ2-1; TRBD2 aligns across 15 bases. CDR3 DNA sequence: TGTGCCAGCAGTGAAGGAGGGACTAGCGGGAGGTGGGGGATGAATGAGCAGTTCTTC. Its translation is CASSEGGTSGRWGMNEQFF.